Below, one TCR beta chain is given with its context. As yet, its antigen is unknown. Each donor was healthy, and each was a bone marrow donor. This CDR3 has 15 amino acids. V lost 5 bases to trimming and J lost 5 bases; unmatched junction nucleotides: 9. Per germline, CDR1 LGHNA and CDR2 YNFKEQ. PCR used 60 Vbeta primers and 13 Jbeta primers. Profiling relied on immunoSEQ multiplex PCR, and the TCRdb table lists in-frame clones only, not all of them. In all, the sample yields 30,000 to 40,000 clones. This sample is drawn from a study of cytomegalovirus exposure and HLA in healthy donors. For the study at large: Clustering assigned over 70% of the approximately 400 genotyped donors to the Caucasian-associated ancestry cluster. General observations from the study: The classifier was said to identify cytomegalovirus status with high specificity and sensitivity. Using a false discovery rate of 0.05, a later analysis showed that 15,000 to 20,000 TCR beta sequences were associated with HLA alleles.

This clonotype was sampled from a woman aged 40 to 50 in good health and CMV-seropositive. Sample: PBMCs. This chain uses TRBV4-2 with TRBJ2-7; 10 nucleotides line up with TRBD2. The CDR3 DNA sequence: TGTGCCAGCAGCTCCCCGGCTAGCGGGAGCCACGAGCAGTACTTC. Translated, it gives CASSSPASGSHEQYF.